These T cell receptor beta chains were read from a single sample in a study of T cells in localized non-small cell lung cancer. This table comes from immunoSEQ multiplex PCR, and its TCRdb copy is limited to in-frame clones, with some not included. This table holds over 30,000 clones, under 90% found once. The sequences come from peripheral blood, collected before any cancer treatment. The source of these receptors is a man aged 35 to 70 with stage I lung adenocarcinoma. Each CDR3 is given with its conserved first and last residue. The order of the fields is clone size, D gene, J gene, V gene, CDR3 protein, CDR3 DNA. A D gene is named only where the DNA matches it firmly. Not every row has a clone size; where given, it reads once, few, many or a size class.

size: .; D: .; J: TRBJ2-1; V: TRBV11-2; CDR3: CASSSPGDSYNEQFF; DNA: TGTGCCAGCAGCTCCCCCGGGGACTCCTACAATGAGCAGTTCTTC
size: .; D: TRBD1; J: TRBJ1-1; V: TRBV18; CDR3: CASFIDRATEAFF; DNA: TGTGCCAGCTTCATAGACAGGGCCACTGAAGCTTTCTTT
size: .; D: .; J: TRBJ1-1; V: TRBV6-5; CDR3: CASQPYRDTEAFF; DNA: TGTGCCAGCCAACCATACAGGGACACTGAAGCTTTCTTT
size: .; D: .; J: TRBJ2-1; V: TRBV5-6; CDR3: CASSFSSEQFF; DNA: TGTGCCAGCAGCTTTTCGAGTGAGCAGTTCTTC
size: few; D: .; J: TRBJ1-6; V: TRBV7-9; CDR3: CASSLTETNSPLHF; DNA: TGTGCCAGCAGCTTAACGGAGACTAATTCACCCCTCCACTTT
size: .; D: TRBD1; J: TRBJ1-1; V: TRBV10-3; CDR3: CAISRQGEATEAFF; DNA: TGTGCCATCAGTCGACAGGGGGAGGCCACTGAAGCTTTCTTT
size: .; D: .; J: TRBJ1-5; V: TRBV27; CDR3: CASSLWAGNNQPQHF; DNA: TGTGCCAGCAGTTTATGGGCAGGGAACAATCAGCCCCAGCATTTT
size: .; D: .; J: TRBJ2-7; V: TRBV7-8; CDR3: CASSRGNSEGYEQYF; DNA: TGTGCCAGCAGCCGAGGGAACAGTGAGGGGTACGAGCAGTACTTC
size: once; D: .; J: TRBJ1-2; V: TRBV18; CDR3: CASSRSGVTPRLEALGYGYTF; DNA: TGTGCCAGCTCACGATCAGGGGTGACCCCGAGACTGGAGGCCTTGGGGTATGGCTACACCTTC
size: .; D: .; J: TRBJ2-5; V: TRBV5-1; CDR3: CASSPRWQETQYF; DNA: TGCGCCAGCAGCCCCCGGTGGCAAGAGACCCAGTACTTC
size: .; D: .; J: TRBJ2-6; V: TRBV19; CDR3: CASSSLATVGANVLTF; DNA: TGTGCCAGTAGTTCCCTGGCGACAGTGGGGGCCAACGTCCTGACTTTC
size: .; D: .; J: TRBJ1-2; V: TRBV6-1; CDR3: CASQGAGRGYTF; DNA: TGTGCCAGCCAAGGGGCAGGGCGCGGCTACACCTTC
size: .; D: TRBD1; J: TRBJ2-7; V: TRBV5-1; CDR3: CASTTGQSGQVSYEQYF; DNA: TGCGCCAGCACCACGGGACAGTCGGGACAGGTTTCCTACGAGCAGTACTTC
size: .; D: TRBD1; J: TRBJ1-5; V: TRBV6-6; CDR3: CASSEYPGQGLQPQHF; DNA: TGTGCCAGCAGCGAATACCCGGGACAGGGTCTTCAGCCCCAGCATTTT
size: .; D: .; J: TRBJ1-5; V: TRBV6-5; CDR3: CASRGTYSNQPQHF; DNA: TGTGCCAGCAGGGGCACTTATAGCAATCAGCCCCAGCATTTT
size: .; D: .; J: TRBJ1-4; V: TRBV18; CDR3: CASSPGDPPGLFF; DNA: TGTGCCAGCTCACCAGGCGACCCCCCGGGACTGTTTTTT
size: .; D: .; J: TRBJ2-7; V: TRBV6-6; CDR3: CASAGEGAYEQYF; DNA: TGTGCCAGCGCCGGGGAGGGGGCCTACGAGCAGTACTTC
size: .; D: .; J: TRBJ2-1; V: TRBV19; CDR3: CASSIWSGNEQFF; DNA: TGTGCCAGTAGTATTTGGAGCGGCAATGAGCAGTTCTTC
size: .; D: TRBD1; J: TRBJ1-5; V: TRBV19; CDR3: CASSPSTGNPQHF; DNA: TGTGCCAGTAGTCCCTCGACAGGGAACCCCCAGCATTTT
size: .; D: .; J: TRBJ1-1; V: TRBV18; CDR3: CASSPGRNTEAFF; DNA: TGTGCCAGCTCACCAGGGAGGAACACTGAAGCTTTCTTT
size: .; D: .; J: TRBJ2-1; V: TRBV5-1; CDR3: CASSFTGNEQFF; DNA: TGCGCCAGCAGCTTTACCGGCAATGAGCAGTTCTTC
size: .; D: .; J: TRBJ2-1; V: TRBV6-4; CDR3: CASRGAGEQFF; DNA: TGTGCCAGCCGGGGGGCTGGTGAGCAGTTCTTC